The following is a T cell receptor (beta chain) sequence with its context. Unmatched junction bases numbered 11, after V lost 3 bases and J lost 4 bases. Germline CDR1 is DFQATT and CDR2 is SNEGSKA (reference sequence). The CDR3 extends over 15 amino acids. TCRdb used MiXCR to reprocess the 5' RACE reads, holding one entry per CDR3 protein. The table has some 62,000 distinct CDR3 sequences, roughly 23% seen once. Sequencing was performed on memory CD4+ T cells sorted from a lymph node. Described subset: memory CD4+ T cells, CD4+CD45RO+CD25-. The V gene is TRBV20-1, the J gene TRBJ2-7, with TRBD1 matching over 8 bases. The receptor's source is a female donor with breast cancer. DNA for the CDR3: TGCAGTGCTAGCCCGGTACAGGGGGTAATTTACGAGCAGTACTTC. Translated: CSASPVQGVIYEQYF.